A selection of T cell receptor beta chains follows, all from one sample in a study of cytomegalovirus exposure and HLA in healthy donors. TCRdb's copy holds only in-frame clones and misses some; the assay was immunoSEQ multiplex PCR. The table includes approximately 170,000 clones, around three quarters detected once. Sequenced material: PBMCs. Receptors originate from a man in his forties in good health and CMV-seronegative. CDR3s include the opening cysteine and the closing phenylalanine or tryptophan. D genes are given only for firm matches. Clone sizes are given selectively: once, few, many, or a class where the clone is expanded.

V gene: TRBV6-5; D gene: .; J gene: TRBJ1-2; clone size: .; CDR3 protein: CASSSGGTGYGYTF; CDR3 DNA: TGTGCCAGCAGTTCCGGGGGAACCGGATATGGCTACACCTTC
V gene: TRBV27; D gene: TRBD2; J gene: TRBJ2-1; clone size: once; CDR3 protein: CASSLLAGGSYNEQFF; CDR3 DNA: TGTGCCAGCAGTCTTCTAGCGGGAGGCTCCTACAATGAGCAGTTCTTC
V gene: TRBV20-1; D gene: .; J gene: TRBJ1-1; clone size: .; CDR3 protein: CSPESGTEAFF; CDR3 DNA: TGCAGTCCCGAGTCGGGAACTGAAGCTTTCTTT
V gene: TRBV29-1; D gene: TRBD1; J gene: TRBJ1-3; clone size: .; CDR3 protein: CSVAGTGAGNTIYF; CDR3 DNA: TGCAGCGTTGCCGGGACAGGGGCTGGAAACACCATATATTTT
V gene: TRBV9; D gene: .; J gene: TRBJ1-6; clone size: .; CDR3 protein: CASSVQQGNSPLHF; CDR3 DNA: TGTGCCAGCAGCGTACAACAGGGTAATTCACCCCTCCACTTT
V gene: TRBV15; D gene: TRBD2; J gene: TRBJ2-1; clone size: .; CDR3 protein: CATSRETSGRANEQFF; CDR3 DNA: TGTGCCACCAGCAGAGAGACTAGCGGGAGGGCAAATGAGCAGTTCTTC
V gene: TRBV6-5; D gene: .; J gene: TRBJ2-3; clone size: .; CDR3 protein: CASSLQSSTDTQYF; CDR3 DNA: TGTGCCAGCAGTTTACAATCTAGCACAGATACGCAGTATTTT
V gene: TRBV5-1; D gene: TRBD2; J gene: TRBJ2-7; clone size: .; CDR3 protein: CASSLGLAGDRNYEQYF; CDR3 DNA: TGCGCCAGCAGCTTGGGACTAGCGGGAGATCGAAACTACGAGCAGTACTTC
V gene: TRBV10-3; D gene: TRBD2; J gene: TRBJ2-5; clone size: .; CDR3 protein: CAISVGLAGGIRETQYF; CDR3 DNA: TGTGCCATCAGTGTGGGGCTAGCGGGAGGAATTCGGGAGACCCAGTACTTC
V gene: TRBV14; D gene: TRBD1; J gene: TRBJ1-1; clone size: .; CDR3 protein: CASSQDWDRAFEAFF; CDR3 DNA: TGTGCCAGCAGCCAAGATTGGGACAGAGCCTTTGAAGCTTTCTTT
V gene: TRBV6-6; D gene: TRBD1; J gene: TRBJ1-5; clone size: .; CDR3 protein: CASGPTGIEQPQHF; CDR3 DNA: TGTGCCAGCGGACCGACAGGGATCGAGCAGCCCCAGCATTTT